This T cell receptor beta chain was recorded in a study of cytomegalovirus exposure and HLA in healthy donors. This clone was seen only a few times. Antigen unknown. Trimming left V 2 bases short and J 12 bases short, with 21 bases between. Germline loops: CDR1 SGHDT, CDR2 YYEEEE. CDR3 length: 16 amino acids. Study-level points and caveats: The only immune exposure information that was available was CMV serostatus.

The study ran its PCR with 60 Vbeta and 13 Jbeta primers. Generated by immunoSEQ multiplex PCR, the TCRdb table keeps only in-frame clones and is missing some. This sample yields under 200,000 clones, of which 75% are seen a single time; over 2.5% belongs to the top ten. This chain links TRBV5-6 with TRBJ1-6, with a weak D call TRBD1 (5 bases). This receptor was identified in a female donor in good health and CMV-seronegative. The sequencing input was PBMCs. DNA for the CDR3: TGTGCCAGCAGCTTCGGTACCGGGTTAGCGGGGGGACCCCTCCACTTT. Translating gives CASSFGTGLAGGPLHF.